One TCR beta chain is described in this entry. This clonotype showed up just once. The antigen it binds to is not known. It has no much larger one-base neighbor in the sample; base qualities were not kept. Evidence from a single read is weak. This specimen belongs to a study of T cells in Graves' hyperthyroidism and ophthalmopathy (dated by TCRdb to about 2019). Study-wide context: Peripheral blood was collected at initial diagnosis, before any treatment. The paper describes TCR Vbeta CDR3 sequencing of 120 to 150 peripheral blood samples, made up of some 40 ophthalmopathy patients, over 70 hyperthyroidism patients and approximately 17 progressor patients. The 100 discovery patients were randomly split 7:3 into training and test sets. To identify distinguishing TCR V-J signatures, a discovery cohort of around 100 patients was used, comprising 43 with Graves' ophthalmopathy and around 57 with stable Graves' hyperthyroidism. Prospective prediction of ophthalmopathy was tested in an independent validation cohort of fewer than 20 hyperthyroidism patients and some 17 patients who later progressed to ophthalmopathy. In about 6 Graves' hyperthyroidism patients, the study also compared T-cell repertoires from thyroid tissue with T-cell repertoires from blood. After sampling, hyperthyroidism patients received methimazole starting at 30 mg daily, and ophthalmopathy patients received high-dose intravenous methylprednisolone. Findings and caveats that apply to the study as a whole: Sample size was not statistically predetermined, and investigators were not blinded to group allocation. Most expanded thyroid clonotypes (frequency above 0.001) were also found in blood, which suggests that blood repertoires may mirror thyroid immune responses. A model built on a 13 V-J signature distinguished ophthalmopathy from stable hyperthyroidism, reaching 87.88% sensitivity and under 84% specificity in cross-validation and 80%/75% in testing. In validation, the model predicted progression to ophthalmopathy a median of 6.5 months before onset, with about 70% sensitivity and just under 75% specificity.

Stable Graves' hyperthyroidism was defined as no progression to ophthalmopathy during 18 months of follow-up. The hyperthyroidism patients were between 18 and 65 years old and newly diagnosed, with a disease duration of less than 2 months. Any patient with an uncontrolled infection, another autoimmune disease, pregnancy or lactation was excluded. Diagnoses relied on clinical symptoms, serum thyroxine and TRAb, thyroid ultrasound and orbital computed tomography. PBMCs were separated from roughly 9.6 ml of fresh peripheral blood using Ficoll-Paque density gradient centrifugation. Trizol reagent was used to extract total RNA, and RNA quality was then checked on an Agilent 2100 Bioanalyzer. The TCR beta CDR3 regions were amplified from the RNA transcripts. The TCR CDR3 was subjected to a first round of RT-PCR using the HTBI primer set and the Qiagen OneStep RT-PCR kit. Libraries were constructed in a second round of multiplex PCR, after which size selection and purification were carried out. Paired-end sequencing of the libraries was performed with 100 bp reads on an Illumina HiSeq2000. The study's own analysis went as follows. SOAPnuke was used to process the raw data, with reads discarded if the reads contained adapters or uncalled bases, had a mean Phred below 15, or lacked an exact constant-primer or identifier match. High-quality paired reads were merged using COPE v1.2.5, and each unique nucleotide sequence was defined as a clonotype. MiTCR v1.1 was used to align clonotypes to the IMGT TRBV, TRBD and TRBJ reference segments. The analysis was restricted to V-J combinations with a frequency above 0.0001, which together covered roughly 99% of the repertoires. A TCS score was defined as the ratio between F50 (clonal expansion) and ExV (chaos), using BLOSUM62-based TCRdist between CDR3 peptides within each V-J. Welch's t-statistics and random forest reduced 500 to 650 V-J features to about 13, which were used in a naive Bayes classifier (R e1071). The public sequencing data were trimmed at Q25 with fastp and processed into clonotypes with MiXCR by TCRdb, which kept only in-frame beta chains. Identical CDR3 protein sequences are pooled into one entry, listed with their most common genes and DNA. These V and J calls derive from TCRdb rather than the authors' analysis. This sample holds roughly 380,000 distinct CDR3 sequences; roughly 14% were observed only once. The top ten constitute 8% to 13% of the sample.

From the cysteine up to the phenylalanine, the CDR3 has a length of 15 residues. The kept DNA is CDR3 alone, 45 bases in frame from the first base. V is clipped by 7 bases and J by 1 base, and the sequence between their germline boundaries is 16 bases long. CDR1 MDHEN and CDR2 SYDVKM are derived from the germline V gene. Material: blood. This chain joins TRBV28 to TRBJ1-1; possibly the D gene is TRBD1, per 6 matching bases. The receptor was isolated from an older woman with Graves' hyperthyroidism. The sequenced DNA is TGTGCCAGCATGCCTCCAGGGGAGGAGAACACTGAAGCTTTCTTT. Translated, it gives CASMPPGEENTEAFF.